Each of the 19 T cell receptor beta chains below was sequenced from the same sample in a study of blood T cell repertoires in COVID-19. Data came from immunoSEQ multiplex PCR; TCRdb stores just in-frame clones and leaves some out. The sample consists of roughly 100,000 clones, over 75% of them appearing once. The source material was peripheral blood. These receptor sequences come from a man aged 50-59 years with acute or convalescent COVID-19.

This clone appeared a few times. The V gene is TRBV24-1, the J gene TRBJ1-1; 7 nucleotides align to TRBD1. Germline-derived CDR1 and CDR2 are KGHDR and SFDVKD. After removal of 8 bases from V and 1 base from J, the junction contained 3 bases not matched to a gene. The CDR3 runs to 13 residues. This CDR3 is CATKGAENTEAFF. In nucleotides, the CDR3 is TGTGCCACCAAGGGGGCGGAGAACACTGAAGCTTTCTTT.

This chain links TRBV4-2 with TRBJ2-5; 8 bases are a match to TRBD2. CDR1 LGHNA and CDR2 YNFKEQ come from the germline V gene. The CDR3 is made up of 14 amino acids. J gave up 4 bases and V 8 bases, and 9 bases lay outside the gene matches. CDR3 sequence (DNA): TGTGCCAGCTCCCGGGGGGGGAGGGGAGAGACCCAGTACTTC. Translating gives CASSRGGRGETQYF.

The chain joins TRBV3-1 (or the pseudogene TRBV3-2) to TRBJ1-2; 12 nucleotides align to TRBD1. From germline, CDR1 is LGHDT and CDR2 YNNKEL (reference sequence). J lost 8 bases, V lost 3 bases, and 7 bases had no gene match. CDR3 size: 15 residues. The CDR3 reads CASSQGQGATGGYTF. The CDR3 region has the DNA TGTGCCAGCAGCCAGGGACAGGGGGCAACGGGGGGCTACACCTTC.

The V call is TRBV2, the J call TRBJ2-3; D is uncertain. V was shortened by 4 bases and J by 0 bases, with 5 bases between the two germline ends. This CDR3 comprises 13 residues. Germline V gene data show CDR1 as SNHLY and CDR2 as FYNNEI. The CDR3 spells CASSAESTDTQYF. The CDR3 DNA reads TGTGCCAGCAGTGCCGAGAGCACAGATACGCAGTATTTT.

The chain is built from TRBV5-1 and TRBJ2-7, with a tentative D call TRBD2 (6 bases). Trimming left V 4 bases short and J 0 bases short, with 8 bases between. The CDR3 extends over 13 amino acids. Germline CDR1 reads SGHRS; CDR2 reads YFSETQ. The CDR3, as DNA: TGCGCCAGCAGCCCCGGGAGCTCCTACGAGCAGTACTTC. Translation: CASSPGSSYEQYF.

The chain couples TRBV6-5 to TRBJ2-1; 12 nucleotides agree with TRBD1. Germline CDR1 is MNHEY and CDR2 is SVGAGI. Trimming removed 6 bases from V and 7 bases from J; junction bases left unmatched: 7. The CDR3 covers 15 residues. Here the CDR3 reads CASSSGTGGKNEQFF. The DNA of the CDR3 is TGTGCCAGCAGCTCCGGGACAGGGGGCAAGAATGAGCAGTTCTTC.

The rearrangement uses TRBV30 and TRBJ1-3, with 7 bases matching TRBD1. CDR1 is GTSNPN and CDR2 is SVGIG in the germline V gene (reference sequence). J was trimmed by 3 bases and V by 3 bases; bases with no gene match: 5. This CDR3 spans 14 amino acids. CDR3 protein: CAWRARGHGNTIYF. Written as DNA, the CDR3 is TGTGCCTGGAGGGCTAGGGGGCATGGAAACACCATATATTTT.

The chain is built from TRBV5-1 and TRBJ2-7, with TRBD2 matching 12 bases. This CDR3 contains 17 residues. With 4 bases clipped from V and 2 bases from J, the junction kept 10 bases outside the gene matches. Germline V gives CDR1 SGHRS, CDR2 YFSETQ. The CDR3 protein is CASSPSTSGSRPYEQYF. Written as DNA, the CDR3 is TGCGCCAGCAGCCCGTCGACTAGCGGGAGTCGGCCCTACGAGCAGTACTTC. The variable domain in full, with the rest retrieved from reference TRBV5-1 and TRBJ2-7, is KAGVTQTPRYLIKTRGQQVTLSCSPISGHRSVSWYQQTPGQGLQFLFEYFSETQRNKGNFPGRFSGRQFSNSRSEMNVSTLELGDSALYLCASSPSTSGSRPYEQYFGPGTRLTVT.

To note about this clone: Germline is not matched at one junction end, which may reflect a read error. The chain links TRBV7-7 to TRBJ2-6; D is undetermined. The CDR3 runs to 15 residues. Looked up from germline, CDR1 is SSHAT and CDR2 is FNYEAQ (reference sequence). The CDR3 region is CASRPFESGANVLTF. CDR3 nucleotide sequence: TGTGCTAGCAGGCCATTCGAGAGTGGGGCCAACGTCCTGACTTTC.

CDR3 loop: CASSIAPDREQFF. In DNA, the CDR3 is TGTGCCAGTAGTATAGCGCCAGACAGGGAGCAGTTCTTC. The chain couples TRBV19 to TRBJ2-1; perhaps TRBD1 as D (6 bases). Germline loops: CDR1 LNHDA, CDR2 SQIVND (reference sequence). Trimming took 1 base from V and 10 from J, leaving 11 bases between them. This CDR3 spans 13 amino acids. Supplemented by reference TRBV19 and TRBJ2-1, the full variable domain reads DGGITQSPKYLFRKEGQNVTLSCEQNLNHDAMYWYRQDPGQGLRLIYYSQIVNDFQKGDIAEGYSVSREKKESFPLTVTSAQKNPTAFYLCASSIAPDREQFFGPGTRLTVL.

This chain connects TRBV25-1 to TRBJ1-4; no clear D. The CDR3 is 14 residues long. Germline loops: CDR1 MGHDK, CDR2 SYGVNS. V was clipped by 4 bases and J by 5 bases, with 11 bases between them. Here the CDR3 reads CASSVRRGNEKLFF. DNA for the CDR3: TGTGCCAGCAGTGTCAGGCGGGGAAATGAAAAACTGTTTTTT.

This clone was seen at least ten times. The rearrangement links TRBV7-9 to TRBJ2-5; 9 positions agree with TRBD2. Germline assignment: CDR1 SEHNR and CDR2 FQNEAQ (reference sequence). V lost 2 bases, J lost 2 bases, and 3 bases stayed unmatched. There are 15 residues in the CDR3. CDR3 DNA sequence: TGTGCCAGCAGCTTACTTAGCGGGGGACAAGAGACCCAGTACTTC. It specifies CASSLLSGGQETQYF.

In its sample, this clone was seen a few times. The rearrangement joins TRBV11-1 to TRBJ2-2; D remains unclear. Trimming took 3 bases from V and 7 from J, leaving 12 bases between them. Germline values: CDR1 SGHAT, CDR2 FQDESV (reference sequence). This CDR3 is built from 14 residues. The CDR3 sequence is CASSFARFNGELFF. Here the CDR3 DNA reads TGTGCCAGCAGCTTTGCTAGATTCAACGGGGAGCTGTTTTTT. Full variable domain (rest looked up from reference TRBV11-1 and TRBJ2-2): EAEVAQSPRYKITEKSQAVAFWCDPISGHATLYWYRQILGQGPELLVQFQDESVVDDSQLPKDRFSAERLKGVDSTLKIQPAELGDSAMYLCASSFARFNGELFFGEGSRLTVL.

The DNA of the CDR3 is TGTGCCAGCAGGTTCGGCAATCAGCCCCAGCATTTT. The encoded protein is CASRFGNQPQHF. The V and J genes are TRBV7-9 and TRBJ1-5; the D is unclear. The CDR3 is 12 residues long. V gave up 6 bases and J gave up 2 bases, with 5 bases separating them. In germline, CDR1 is SEHNR, CDR2 FQNEAQ (reference sequence). Full variable domain (remainder filled in from reference TRBV7-9 and TRBJ1-5): DTGVSQNPRHKITKRGQNVTFRCDPISEHNRLYWYRQTLGQGPEFLTYFQNEAQLEKSRLLSDRFSAERPKGSFSTLEIQRTEQGDSAMYLCASRFGNQPQHFGDGTRLSIL.

The count of this clone is one. Additional DNA sequences in this sample encode the identical CDR3. V usage is TRBV6-5 and J usage is TRBJ1-3; a possible D gene is TRBD1 (5 bases). Trimming took 6 bases from V and 3 from J, leaving 6 bases between them. In germline, CDR1 is MNHEY, CDR2 SVGAGI. The CDR3 is made up of 12 amino acids. The CDR3 region is CASRDSGNTIYF. CDR3 sequence (DNA): TGTGCCAGCAGAGACAGTGGAAACACCATATATTTT.

The chain employs TRBV11-2 and TRBJ2-7; D is ambiguous. Germline V gene lookup returns CDR1 SGHAT and CDR2 FQNNGV. Trimming took off 7 bases at V and 2 bases at J, with 12 bases between the two ends. The CDR3 extends over 13 amino acids. CDR3: CASKRSPPYEQYF. The CDR3 DNA follows: TGTGCCAGCAAGAGGAGCCCCCCCTACGAGCAGTACTTC.

This clone was detected once. The chain employs TRBV9 and TRBJ2-3; D not certain. V gave up 3 bases and J gave up 1 base, with 15 bases separating them. Germline-derived CDR1 and CDR2 are SGDLS and YYNGEE. CDR3 length: 16 residues. CDR3 amino acids: CASSAYPPEGTDTQYF. The CDR3 DNA is TGTGCCAGCAGCGCCTACCCACCAGAGGGCACAGATACGCAGTATTTT. Full variable domain (remainder filled in from reference TRBV9 and TRBJ2-3): DSGVTQTPKHLITATGQRVTLRCSPRSGDLSVYWYQQSLDQGLQFLIQYYNGEERAKGNILERFSAQQFPDLHSELNLSSLELGDSALYFCASSAYPPEGTDTQYFGPGTRLTVL.

This clone was observed a handful of times. This same CDR3 is encoded by further DNA sequences in the sample. The J gene is TRBJ2-7, the V gene TRBV18; 11 nucleotides line up with TRBD1. V was pared by 2 bases and J by 4 bases, with 1 base of the junction left unmatched. This CDR3 is built from 14 residues. Germline V gives CDR1 KGHSH, CDR2 LQKENI. The CDR3 DNA reads as TGTGCCAGCTCACCAGGGACAGGGGGATACGAGCAGTACTTC. This codes for CASSPGTGGYEQYF. Filled out from reference TRBV18 and TRBJ2-7, the complete variable domain reads NAGVMQNPRHLVRRRGQEARLRCSPMKGHSHVYWYRQLPEEGLKFMVYLQKENIIDESGMPKERFSAEFPKEGPSILRIQQVVRGDSAAYFCASSPGTGGYEQYFGPGTRLTVT.

The rearrangement uses TRBV14 and TRBJ2-1, with 10 nucleotides matching TRBD2. The germline V gene encodes CDR1 SGHDN and CDR2 FVKESK. This CDR3 spans 18 amino acids. J was trimmed by 4 bases and V by 5 bases; bases with no gene match: 14. CDR3 amino acids: CASSSRRTSGIGYNEQFF. The CDR3 region has the DNA TGTGCCAGCAGCTCCCGTAGAACTAGCGGGATTGGATACAATGAGCAGTTCTTC.